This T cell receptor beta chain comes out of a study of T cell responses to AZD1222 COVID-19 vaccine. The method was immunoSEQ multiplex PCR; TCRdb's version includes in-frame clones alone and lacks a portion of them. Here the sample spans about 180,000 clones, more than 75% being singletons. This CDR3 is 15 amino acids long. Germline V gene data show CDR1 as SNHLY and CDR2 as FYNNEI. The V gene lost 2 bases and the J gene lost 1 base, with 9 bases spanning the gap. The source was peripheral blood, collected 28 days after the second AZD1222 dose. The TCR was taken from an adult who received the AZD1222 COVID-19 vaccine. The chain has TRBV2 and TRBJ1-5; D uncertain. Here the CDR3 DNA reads TGTGCCAGCAGTGAAAGGGTTTTGAGCAATCAGCCCCAGCATTTT. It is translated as CASSERVLSNQPQHF.